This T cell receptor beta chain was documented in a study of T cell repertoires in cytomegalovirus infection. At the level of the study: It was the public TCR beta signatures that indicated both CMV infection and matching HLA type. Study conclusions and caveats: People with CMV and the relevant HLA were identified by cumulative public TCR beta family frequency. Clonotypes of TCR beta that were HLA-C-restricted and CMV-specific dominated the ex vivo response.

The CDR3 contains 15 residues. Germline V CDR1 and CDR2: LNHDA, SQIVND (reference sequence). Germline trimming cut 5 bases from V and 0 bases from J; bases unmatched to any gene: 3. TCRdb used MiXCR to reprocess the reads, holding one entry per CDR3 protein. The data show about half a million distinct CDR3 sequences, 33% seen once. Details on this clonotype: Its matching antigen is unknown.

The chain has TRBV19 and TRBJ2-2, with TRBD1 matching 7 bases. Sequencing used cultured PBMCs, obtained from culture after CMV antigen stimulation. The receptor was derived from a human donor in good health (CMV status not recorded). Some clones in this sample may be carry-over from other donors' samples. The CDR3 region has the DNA TGTGCCAGTAGTGCGACAGGGTCGAACACCGGGGAGCTGTTTTTT. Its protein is CASSATGSNTGELFF.